The following is a TCR beta chain sequence with its context. Its cognate antigen is unknown. The data belong to a study of CD8+ T cells in alopecia areata. On the study more broadly: Treated patients took oral tofacitinib at 5 to 10 mg twice daily. General study points: Among patients, TCR sharing was less clear than in mice, a difference possibly due in part to HLA diversity in the patient population. In lesional scalp, particularly from alopecia totalis/universalis, clonality was higher than in normal scalp.

The length of the CDR3 is 14 residues. With 0 bases clipped from V and 6 bases from J, the junction kept 2 bases outside the gene matches. Germline lookup yields CDR1 SGDLS and CDR2 YYNGEE. Sequencing used cDNA as its template, made by extracting RNA and reverse transcribing it. Clones were sequenced by immunoSEQ multiplex PCR, and TCRdb holds only the in-frame ones, with some missing. Here the sample spans 150,000 to 200,000 clones, roughly 64% being singletons. Sample treatment: oral pan-JAK inhibitor, 5-10 mg twice daily. The source was CD8+ T cells sorted from blood, collected at week 24, from a patient treated with tofacitinib. The chain carries TRBV9 and TRBJ2-3, with 9 bases fitting TRBD2. The clonotype originates from a human donor with alopecia areata. CDR3 in amino acids: CASSVASGGDTQYF. The CDR3 DNA reads TGTGCCAGCAGCGTAGCCAGCGGGGGGGATACGCAGTATTTT. The full variable domain, with the rest looked up from reference TRBV9 and TRBJ2-3, is DSGVTQTPKHLITATGQRVTLRCSPRSGDLSVYWYQQSLDQGLQFLIQYYNGEERAKGNILERFSAQQFPDLHSELNLSSLELGDSALYFCASSVASGGDTQYFGPGTRLTVL.